This entry is about one TCR beta chain. The target antigen is unknown. The record originates from a study of vaccination and CD4 T cells after COVID-19. Looking at the study overall: Each person enrolled got two BNT162b2 or mRNA-1273 vaccine doses.

An Oncomine TCR Beta short-read assay was used to sequence the DNA from cultured CD4+ T cells. Using its own MiXCR run on the PCR reads, TCRdb lists one record per CDR3 protein. The table has around 18,000 distinct CDR3 sequences, approximately 57% seen once. Treatment indicated: approximately 10-day PBMC culture with coronavirus spike peptide pools or control peptides (ViraFEST assay). The CDR3 spans 14 residues. The V end was cut by 3 bases, the J end by 1 base, with 9 bases between. The chain is built from TRBV12-3 or TRBV12-4 and TRBJ1-1; unclear D gene. The sample consisted of CD4+ T cells from blood, cultured in vitro. This TCR derives from a human donor who had recovered from COVID-19. The CDR3 loop reads CASSLGSSNTEAFF. CDR3 DNA: TGTGCCAGCAGTTTGGGCAGCTCGAACACTGAAGCTTTCTTT.